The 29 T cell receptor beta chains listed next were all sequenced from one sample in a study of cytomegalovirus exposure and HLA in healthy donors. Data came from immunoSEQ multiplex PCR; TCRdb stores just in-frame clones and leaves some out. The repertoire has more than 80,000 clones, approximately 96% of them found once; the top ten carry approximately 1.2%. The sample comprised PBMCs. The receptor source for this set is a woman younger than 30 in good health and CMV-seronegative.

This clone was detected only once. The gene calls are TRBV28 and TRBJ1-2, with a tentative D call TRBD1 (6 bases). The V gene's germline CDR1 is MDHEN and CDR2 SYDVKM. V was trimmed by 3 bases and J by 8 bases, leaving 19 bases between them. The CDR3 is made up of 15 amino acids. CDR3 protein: CASSFVLQGSKGYTF. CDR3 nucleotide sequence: TGTGCCAGCAGTTTCGTCTTACAGGGATCGAAAGGCTACACCTTC.

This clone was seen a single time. CDR3 bases: TGTGCCAGTAGTATAAGTACAGGGGGAAGCAATCAGCCCCAGCATTTT. Translating it yields CASSISTGGSNQPQHF. The genes are TRBV19 and TRBJ1-5, with 8 nucleotides matching TRBD1. J was trimmed by 1 base and V by 2 bases; bases with no gene match: 4. CDR1 LNHDA and CDR2 SQIVND come from the germline V gene (reference sequence). This CDR3 region has 16 residues.

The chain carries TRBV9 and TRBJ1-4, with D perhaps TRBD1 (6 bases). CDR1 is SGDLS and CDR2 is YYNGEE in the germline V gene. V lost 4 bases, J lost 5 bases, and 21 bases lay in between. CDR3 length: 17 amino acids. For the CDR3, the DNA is TGTGCCAGCAGCCCCCGAGTCCGCGACAGGCTAAATGAAAAACTGTTTTTT. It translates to CASSPRVRDRLNEKLFF.

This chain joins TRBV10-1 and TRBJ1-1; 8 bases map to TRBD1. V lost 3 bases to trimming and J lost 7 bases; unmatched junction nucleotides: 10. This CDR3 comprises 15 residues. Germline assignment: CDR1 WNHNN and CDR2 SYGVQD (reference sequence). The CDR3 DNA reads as TGCGCCAGCAGTGAATCCCCCGGACAGGGTGTTGAAGCTTTCTTT. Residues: CASSESPGQGVEAFF.

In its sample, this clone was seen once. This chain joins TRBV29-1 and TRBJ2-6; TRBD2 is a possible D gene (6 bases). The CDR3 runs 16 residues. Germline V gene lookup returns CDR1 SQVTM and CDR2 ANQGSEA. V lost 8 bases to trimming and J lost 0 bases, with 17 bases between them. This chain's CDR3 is CSTSTRTNSGANVLTF. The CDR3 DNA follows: TGCAGCACCTCGACTAGGACCAACTCTGGGGCCAACGTCCTGACTTTC.

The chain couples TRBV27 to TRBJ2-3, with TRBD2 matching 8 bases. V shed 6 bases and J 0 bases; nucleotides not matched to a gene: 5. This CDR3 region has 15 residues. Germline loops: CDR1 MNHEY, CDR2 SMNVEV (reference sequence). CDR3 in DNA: TGTGCCAGCAGAGAAGCGGGGGCTAGCACAGATACGCAGTATTTT. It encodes CASREAGASTDTQYF.

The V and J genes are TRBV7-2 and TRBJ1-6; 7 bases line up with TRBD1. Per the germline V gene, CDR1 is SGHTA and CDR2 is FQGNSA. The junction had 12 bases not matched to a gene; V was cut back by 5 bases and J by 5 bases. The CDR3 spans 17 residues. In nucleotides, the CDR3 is TGTGCCAGCAGCCCCCCCGACAGGGTAATTAATAATTCACCCCTCCACTTT. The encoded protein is CASSPPDRVINNSPLHF.

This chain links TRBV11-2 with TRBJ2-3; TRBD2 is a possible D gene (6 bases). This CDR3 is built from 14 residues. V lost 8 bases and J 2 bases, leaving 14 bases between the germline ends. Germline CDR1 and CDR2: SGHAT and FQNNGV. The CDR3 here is CASGAGTYTDTQYF. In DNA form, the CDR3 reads TGTGCCAGCGGAGCCGGGACTTACACAGATACGCAGTATTTT.

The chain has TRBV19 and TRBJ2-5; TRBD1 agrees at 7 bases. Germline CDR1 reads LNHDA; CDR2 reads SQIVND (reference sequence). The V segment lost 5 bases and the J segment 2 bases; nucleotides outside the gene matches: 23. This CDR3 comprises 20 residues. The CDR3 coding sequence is TGTGCCAGTAGTCTCAGACAGGGAAGGCCCCCTATCTCCCCGCAAGAGACCCAGTACTTC. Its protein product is CASSLRQGRPPISPQETQYF.

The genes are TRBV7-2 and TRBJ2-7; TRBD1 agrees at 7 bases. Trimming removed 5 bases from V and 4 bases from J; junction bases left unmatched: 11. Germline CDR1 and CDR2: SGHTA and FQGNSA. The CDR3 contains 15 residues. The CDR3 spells CASSPRTGLGYEQYF. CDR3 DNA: TGTGCCAGCAGCCCGCGGACAGGCCTCGGGTACGAGCAGTACTTC.

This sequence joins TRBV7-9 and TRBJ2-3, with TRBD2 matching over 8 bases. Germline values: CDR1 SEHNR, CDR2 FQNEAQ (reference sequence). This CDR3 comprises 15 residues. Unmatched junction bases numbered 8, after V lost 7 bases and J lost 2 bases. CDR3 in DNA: TGTGCCAGCACTCGGGGGGGCCAAAACACAGATACGCAGTATTTT. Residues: CASTRGGQNTDTQYF.

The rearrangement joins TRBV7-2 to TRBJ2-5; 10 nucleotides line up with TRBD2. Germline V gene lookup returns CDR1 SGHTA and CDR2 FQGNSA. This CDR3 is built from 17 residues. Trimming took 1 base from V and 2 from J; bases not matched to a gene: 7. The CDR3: CASSLGPSGSGQETQYF. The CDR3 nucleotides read TGTGCCAGCAGCTTAGGCCCTAGCGGGAGTGGGCAAGAGACCCAGTACTTC.

DNA of the CDR3: TGTGCCAGCAGCCAACTTTTCGAGGGTGACACTGAAGCTTTCTTT. Its protein is CASSQLFEGDTEAFF. The chain combines TRBV14 with TRBJ1-1; D is ambiguous. Between the trimmed V and J ends, which lost 2 bases and 3 bases, there was a span of 13 bases. Germline CDR1 SGHDN, CDR2 FVKESK. The CDR3 covers 15 residues.

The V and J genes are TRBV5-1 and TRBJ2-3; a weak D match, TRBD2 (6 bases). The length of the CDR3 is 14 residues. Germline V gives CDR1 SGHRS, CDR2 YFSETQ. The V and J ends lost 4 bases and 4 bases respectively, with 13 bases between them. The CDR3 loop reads CASSPAGLPDTQYF. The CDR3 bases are TGCGCCAGCAGCCCAGCCGGACTACCAGATACGCAGTATTTT.

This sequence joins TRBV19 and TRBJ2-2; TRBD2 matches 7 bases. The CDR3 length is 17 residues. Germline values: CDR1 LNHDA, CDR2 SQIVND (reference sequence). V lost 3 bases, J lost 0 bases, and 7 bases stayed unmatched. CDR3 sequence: CASSIELLAANTGELFF. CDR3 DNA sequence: TGTGCCAGTAGTATCGAATTGCTAGCGGCGAACACCGGGGAGCTGTTTTTT.

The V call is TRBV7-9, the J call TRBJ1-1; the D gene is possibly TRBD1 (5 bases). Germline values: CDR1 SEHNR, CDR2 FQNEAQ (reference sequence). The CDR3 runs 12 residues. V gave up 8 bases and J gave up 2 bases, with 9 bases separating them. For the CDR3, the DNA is TGTGCCAGCCTTGACAGTAACACTGAAGCTTTCTTT. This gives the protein CASLDSNTEAFF.

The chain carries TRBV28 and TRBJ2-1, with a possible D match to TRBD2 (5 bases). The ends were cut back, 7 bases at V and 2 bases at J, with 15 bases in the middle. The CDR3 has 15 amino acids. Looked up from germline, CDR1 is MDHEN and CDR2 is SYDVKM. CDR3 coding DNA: TGTGCCAGCACGAGCGGAGCAATCCCCTACAATGAGCAGTTCTTC. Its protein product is CASTSGAIPYNEQFF.

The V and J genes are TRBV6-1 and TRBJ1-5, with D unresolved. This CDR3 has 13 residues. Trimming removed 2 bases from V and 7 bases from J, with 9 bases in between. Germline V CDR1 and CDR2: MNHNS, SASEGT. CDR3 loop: CASSETVIQPQHF. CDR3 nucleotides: TGTGCCAGCAGTGAAACTGTCATCCAGCCCCAGCATTTT.

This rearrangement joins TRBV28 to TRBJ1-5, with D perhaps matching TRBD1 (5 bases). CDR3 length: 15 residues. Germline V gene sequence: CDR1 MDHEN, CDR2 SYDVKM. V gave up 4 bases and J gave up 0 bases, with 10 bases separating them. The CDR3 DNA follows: TGTGCCAGCAGTTCCGACAGAAATAGCAATCAGCCCCAGCATTTT. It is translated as CASSSDRNSNQPQHF.

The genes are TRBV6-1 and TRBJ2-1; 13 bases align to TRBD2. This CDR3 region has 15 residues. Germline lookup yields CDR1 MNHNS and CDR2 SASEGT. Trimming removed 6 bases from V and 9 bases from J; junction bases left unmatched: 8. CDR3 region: CASRTGTSGKIEQFF. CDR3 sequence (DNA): TGTGCCAGCAGGACCGGGACTAGCGGGAAAATTGAGCAGTTCTTC.

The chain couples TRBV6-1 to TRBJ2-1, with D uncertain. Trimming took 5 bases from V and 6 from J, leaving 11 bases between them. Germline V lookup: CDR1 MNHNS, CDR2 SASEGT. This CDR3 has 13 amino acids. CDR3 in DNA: TGTGCCAGCAGTCCAAACGTAGTCAATGAGCAGTTCTTC. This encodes CASSPNVVNEQFF.

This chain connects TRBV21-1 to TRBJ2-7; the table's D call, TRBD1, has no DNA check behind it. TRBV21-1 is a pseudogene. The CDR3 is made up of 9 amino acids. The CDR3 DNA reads TGTGCCGTCAAAGTACAGGGGAACTTC. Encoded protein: CAVKVQGNF.

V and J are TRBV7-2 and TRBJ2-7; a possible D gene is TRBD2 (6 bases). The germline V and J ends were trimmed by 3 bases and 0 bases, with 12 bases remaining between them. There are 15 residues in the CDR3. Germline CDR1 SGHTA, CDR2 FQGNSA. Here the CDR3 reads CASSFRQTSSYEQYF. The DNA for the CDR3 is TGTGCCAGCAGCTTTCGACAGACTAGCTCCTACGAGCAGTACTTC.

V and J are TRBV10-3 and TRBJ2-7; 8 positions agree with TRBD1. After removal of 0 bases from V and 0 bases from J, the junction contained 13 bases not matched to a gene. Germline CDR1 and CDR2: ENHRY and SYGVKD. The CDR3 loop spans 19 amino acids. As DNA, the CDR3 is TGTGCCATCAGTGAGTCAGCAGGGGGCAGAAACCTCTTCTCCTACGAGCAGTACTTC. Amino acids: CAISESAGGRNLFSYEQYF.

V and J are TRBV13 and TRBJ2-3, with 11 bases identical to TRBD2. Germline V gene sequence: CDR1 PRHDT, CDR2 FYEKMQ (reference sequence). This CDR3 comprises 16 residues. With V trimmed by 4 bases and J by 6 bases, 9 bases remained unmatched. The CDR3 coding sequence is TGTGCCAGCAGCTCCGGGACTAGCGGCTCCCGGGATACGCAGTATTTT. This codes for CASSSGTSGSRDTQYF.

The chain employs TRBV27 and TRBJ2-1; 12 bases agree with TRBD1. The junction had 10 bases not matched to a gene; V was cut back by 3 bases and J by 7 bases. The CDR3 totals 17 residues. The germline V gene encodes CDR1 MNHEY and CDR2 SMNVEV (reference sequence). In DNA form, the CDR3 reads TGTGCCAGCAGTTTCCCCGCGGGACAGGGGGCGCGAAATGAGCAGTTCTTC. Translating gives CASSFPAGQGARNEQFF.

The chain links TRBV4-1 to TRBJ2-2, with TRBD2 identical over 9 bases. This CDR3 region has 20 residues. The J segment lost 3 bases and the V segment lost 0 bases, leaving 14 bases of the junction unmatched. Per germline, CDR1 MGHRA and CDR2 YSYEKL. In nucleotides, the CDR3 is TGCGCCAGCAGCCAAGATTGGATTTGGCCTAGCGGGATGTACACCGGGGAGCTGTTTTTT. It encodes CASSQDWIWPSGMYTGELFF.

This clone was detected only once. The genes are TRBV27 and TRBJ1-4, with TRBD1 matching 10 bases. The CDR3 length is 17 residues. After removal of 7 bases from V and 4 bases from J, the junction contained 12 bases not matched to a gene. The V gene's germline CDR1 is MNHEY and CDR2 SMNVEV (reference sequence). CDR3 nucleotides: TGTGCCAGCACGCGACAGGGGGCGACGAGGGGTAATGAAAAACTGTTTTTT. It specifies CASTRQGATRGNEKLFF.

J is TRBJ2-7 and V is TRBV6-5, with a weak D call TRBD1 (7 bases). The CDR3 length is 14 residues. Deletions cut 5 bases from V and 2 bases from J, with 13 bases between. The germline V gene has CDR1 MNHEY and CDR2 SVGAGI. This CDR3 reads CASSRQGGPYEQYF. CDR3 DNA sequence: TGTGCCAGCAGTCGCCAGGGGGGTCCCTACGAGCAGTACTTC.